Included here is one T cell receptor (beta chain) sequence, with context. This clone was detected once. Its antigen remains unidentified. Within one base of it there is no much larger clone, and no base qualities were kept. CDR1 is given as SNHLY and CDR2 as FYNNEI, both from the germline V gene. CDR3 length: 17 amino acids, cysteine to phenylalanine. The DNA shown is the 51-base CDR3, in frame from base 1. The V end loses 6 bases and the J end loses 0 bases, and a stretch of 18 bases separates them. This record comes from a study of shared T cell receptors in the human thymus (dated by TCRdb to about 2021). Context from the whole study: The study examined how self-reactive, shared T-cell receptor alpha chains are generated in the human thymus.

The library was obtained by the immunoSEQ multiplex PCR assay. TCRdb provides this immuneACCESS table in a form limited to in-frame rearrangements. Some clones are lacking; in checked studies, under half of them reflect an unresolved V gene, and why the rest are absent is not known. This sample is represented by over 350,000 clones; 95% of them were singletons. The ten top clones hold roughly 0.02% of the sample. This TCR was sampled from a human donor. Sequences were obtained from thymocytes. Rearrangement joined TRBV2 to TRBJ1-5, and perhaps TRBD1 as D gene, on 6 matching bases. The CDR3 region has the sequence CASRYRVGGYSNQPQHF. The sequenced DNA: TGTGCCAGCAGGTACAGGGTGGGGGGCTATAGCAATCAGCCCCAGCATTTT.